Listed below are T cell receptor beta chains from one sample, sequenced in a study of metastatic and nonmetastatic thyroid tumors. TCRdb used MiXCR to call clones anew from the PCR reads. The sample includes a few thousand clones, around 35% of them seen just once. Material for sequencing was adjacent normal tissue. The receptors were gathered from a female donor with papillary thyroid cancer or a benign thyroid nodule (not recorded which). Some clones in this sample may be carry-over from other donors' samples. Each CDR3 is given with its conserved first and last residue. D genes are given only for firm matches. Size is stated for part of the rows, as once, few or many counts, or as a class when the clone is expanded.

TRBJ2-7 | TRBV6-1 | few | . | TGTGCCAGCAGTCGCGACTACGAGCAGTACTTC | CASSRDYEQYF
TRBJ1-6 | TRBV3-1 | . | . | TGTGCCAGCAGCCCGGCCCCCGGGGGCGATTCACCCCTCCACTTT | CASSPAPGGDSPLHF
TRBJ1-6 | TRBV6-1 | few | . | TGTGCCAGCAGTGAACTGGGAGATAATTCACCCCTCCACTTT | CASSELGDNSPLHF
TRBJ2-2 | TRBV6-6 | large | . | TGTGCCAGCAGTTACGCATTCGGATACACCGGGGAGCTGTTTTTT | CASSYAFGYTGELFF
TRBJ2-1 | TRBV10-1 | few | . | TGCGCCAGCAGTCCTCGGCCTCGCGGGAATGAGCAGTTCTTC | CASSPRPRGNEQFF
TRBJ1-3 | TRBV19 | . | . | TGTGCCAGTAGCCCCCTTCGGGGGTTGTGGGGAAACACCATATATTTT | CASSPLRGLWGNTIYF
TRBJ2-2 | TRBV5-1 | . | . | TGCGCCAGCAGCCTACTAGGAGGTGGGCCCTCGAACACCGGGGAGCTGTTTTTT | CASSLLGGGPSNTGELFF
TRBJ2-7 | TRBV6-2/TRBV6-3 | . | TRBD1 | TGTGCCAGCAGTTACGGACAGGGGGGCTACGAGCAGTACTTC | CASSYGQGGYEQYF
TRBJ2-5 | TRBV24-1 | few | TRBD2 | TGTGCCACCAGTGATTTGCAAGGACTAGGAGAGACCCAGTACTTC | CATSDLQGLGETQYF
TRBJ2-2 | TRBV12-5 | few | . | TGTGCTAGTGCCGCAGATCAATGGGGTAGCACGAACACCGGGGAGCTGTTTTTT | CASAADQWGSTNTGELFF
TRBJ1-2 | TRBV30 | . | . | TGTGCCTGGAGTCAGGGAATAGGGAGCTATGGCTACACCTTC | CAWSQGIGSYGYTF
TRBJ2-7 | TRBV28 | few | . | TGTGCCAGCCGGGACATTAACTACGAGCAGTACTTC | CASRDINYEQYF
TRBJ2-1 | TRBV27 | . | . | TGTGCCAGCAGTTTTTACGGTCGGACCAGGAGCTCCTACAATGAGCAGTTCTTC | CASSFYGRTRSSYNEQFF
TRBJ2-3 | TRBV6-1 | few | TRBD2 | TGCGCGACGAAGGGACTAGCGGGCTCAGATACGCAGTATTTT | CATKGLAGSDTQYF
TRBJ1-6 | TRBV19 | . | . | TGTGCCAGTAGTATGAGGGGGGCCTTACATTCACCCCTCCACTTT | CASSMRGALHSPLHF
TRBJ2-7 | TRBV11-2 | . | TRBD1 | TGTGCCAGCAGCTTAGGACCGGGACAGGGTGTCGACGAGCAGTACTTC | CASSLGPGQGVDEQYF
TRBJ2-1 | TRBV6-1 | few | TRBD2 | TGTGCCAGCAGTGTAACAACTAGCGGGAGGGCCTATGAGCAGTTCTTC | CASSVTTSGRAYEQFF
TRBJ1-1 | TRBV19 | few | . | TGTGCCAGTAGTATTACATGGGGGCGCACTGAAGCTTTCTTT | CASSITWGRTEAFF
TRBJ2-3 | TRBV30 | few | . | TGTGCCTGGAGTGAAAGATACACAGATACGCAGTATTTT | CAWSERYTDTQYF
TRBJ1-5 | TRBV2 | once | TRBD1 | TGTGCCAGCAGCCTCACCCGGGACAGGGCGGGTCAGCCCCAGCATTTT | CASSLTRDRAGQPQHF
TRBJ2-7 | TRBV20-1 | large | . | TGCAGTGCTAGATTAGGCGGGACCTACGAGCAGTACTTC | CSARLGGTYEQYF
TRBJ2-3 | TRBV11-2 | . | TRBD2 | TGTGCCAGCGGGGACCCGGCTAGCGGGAGTTCAGATACGCAGTATTTT | CASGDPASGSSDTQYF
TRBJ2-2 | TRBV28 | few | TRBD1 | TGTGCCAGCAGTTCCCCGACAGGGGCGTGGGAGTCTTCCGGGGAGCTGTTTTTT | CASSSPTGAWESSGELFF
TRBJ1-2 | TRBV4-3 | few | . | TGCGCCAGCAGCCCCGCGGGGGGGGTGTTGGGCTACACCTTC | CASSPAGGVLGYTF
TRBJ2-7 | TRBV6-1 | many | . | TGTGCCAGCAGTGCCGAATACAGGGTACCCGAGCAGTACTTC | CASSAEYRVPEQYF
TRBJ2-3 | TRBV7-9 | large | . | TGTGCCAGCAGCTTTGTTGGGAGTTACACAGATACGCAGTATTTT | CASSFVGSYTDTQYF
TRBJ1-2 | TRBV28 | . | . | TGTGCCAGCAGAAATGGGGGGGAATTGCTAAATGGCTACACCTTC | CASRNGGELLNGYTF
TRBJ2-1 | TRBV6-1 | few | . | TGTGCCAGCAGTTCCGAGGTCCCAATTTACAATGAGCAGTTCTTC | CASSSEVPIYNEQFF
TRBJ1-1 | TRBV7-2 | large | TRBD1 | TGTGCCAGCAGCTTGGGACAGTACACTGAAGCTTTCTTT | CASSLGQYTEAFF
TRBJ2-7 | TRBV28 | few | TRBD1 | TGTGCCAGCAGTCCGACAGGGCGGGCCGAGCAGTACTTC | CASSPTGRAEQYF
TRBJ1-2 | TRBV19 | . | . | TGTGCCAGTACGCCTAACATGGGGGACACGGTCTATGGCTACACCTTC | CASTPNMGDTVYGYTF
TRBJ1-2 | TRBV6-5 | few | . | TGTGCCACCGAAGTAAGGAGCTACACCTTC | CATEVRSYTF
TRBJ2-3 | TRBV9 | . | . | TGTGCCAGCAGCGTAGACATCCTGGAAGATACGCAGTATTTT | CASSVDILEDTQYF
TRBJ1-1 | TRBV12-3/TRBV12-4 | few | . | TGTGCCAGCAGTTTAAGCACTGAAGCTTTCTTT | CASSLSTEAFF
TRBJ2-7 | TRBV12-3/TRBV12-4 | few | . | TGTGCCAGCAAGGGTCCTGGGAGCTCCTACGAGCAGTACTTC | CASKGPGSSYEQYF
TRBJ1-3 | TRBV28 | . | . | TGTGCCAGCAGTTTGTCAGGAGCTGGAAACACCATATATTTT | CASSLSGAGNTIYF
TRBJ1-1 | TRBV7-2 | . | . | TGTGCCAGCAGCCTCGGCGGAACTTACACTGAAGCTTTCTTT | CASSLGGTYTEAFF
TRBJ2-1 | TRBV18 | . | TRBD2 | TGTGCCAGCTCATGGACTAGCCGGTACAATGAGCAGTTCTTC | CASSWTSRYNEQFF
TRBJ1-2 | TRBV3-1 | . | TRBD1 | TGTGCCAGCAGCCAGAAAAACAGGGGGCACGGCGGCTACACCTTC | CASSQKNRGHGGYTF
TRBJ2-7 | TRBV6-2/TRBV6-3 | . | TRBD2 | TGTGCCAGCAGTTACTCGACTAGCGGAAGCTCCTACGAGCAGTACTTC | CASSYSTSGSSYEQYF
TRBJ2-3 | TRBV27 | few | TRBD2 | TGTGCCAGCAGTTTCGGGACTAGCGACCGCACAGATACGCAGTATTTT | CASSFGTSDRTDTQYF
TRBJ1-1 | TRBV4-1 | . | . | TGCGCCAGCAGCCAAGATCCGGGTAGCGCTGAAGCTTTCTTT | CASSQDPGSAEAFF
TRBJ1-2 | TRBV19 | few | . | TGTGCCAGTAGTATAAACCCTCAGGAGCCCTATGGCTACACCTTC | CASSINPQEPYGYTF
TRBJ2-1 | TRBV27 | . | . | TGTGCCAGCGGATTCTATGAGCAGTTCTTC | CASGFYEQFF
TRBJ2-7 | TRBV27 | . | . | TGTGCCAGCAGTTCCGGCCAGGCCTCCTACGAGCAGTACTTC | CASSSGQASYEQYF
TRBJ2-1 | TRBV6-2/TRBV6-3 | few | . | TGTGCCAGCAGTCTTCTAGGCGGCGAGCAGTTCTTC | CASSLLGGEQFF
TRBJ2-1 | TRBV27 | . | . | TGTGCAAGCTCCCTGGGTGGAGTGGTGAATGAGCAGTTCTTC | CASSLGGVVNEQFF
TRBJ2-5 | TRBV19 | few | TRBD2 | TGTGCCAGTAGTATTGGAGCAGCGGGATGGGAGACCCAGTACTTC | CASSIGAAGWETQYF
TRBJ1-1 | TRBV27 | . | . | TGTGCCAGCAGTTTGGGGACTGGTCCTGAAGCTTTCTTT | CASSLGTGPEAFF
TRBJ1-1 | TRBV6-1 | . | TRBD1 | TGTGCCAGCAGGGACAGGGGCACTGAAGCTTTCTTT | CASRDRGTEAFF
TRBJ2-1 | TRBV5-1 | medium-sized | . | TGCGCCAGCAGCTTACCGAACAATGAGCAGTTCTTC | CASSLPNNEQFF
TRBJ2-7 | TRBV19 | . | . | TGTGCCAGTAGATGGTCCCCTAGTTCCAACGAGCAGTACTTC | CASRWSPSSNEQYF
TRBJ2-4 | TRBV2 | medium-sized | . | TGTGCCAGCAGTGAGTTGGCTAGCTCGAACATTCAGTACTTC | CASSELASSNIQYF
TRBJ2-1 | TRBV2 | medium-sized | TRBD1 | TGTGCCAGCAGGCAGAAACAGGGGTCTTCCTACAATGAGCAGTTCTTC | CASRQKQGSSYNEQFF
TRBJ1-2 | TRBV5-6 | medium-sized | TRBD1 | TGTGCCAGCAGCACGGGACAGGGCGGGCGTAACTATGGCTACACCTTC | CASSTGQGGRNYGYTF